Listed below are T cell receptor beta chains from one sample, sequenced in a study of cytomegalovirus exposure and HLA in healthy donors. Assay used: immunoSEQ multiplex PCR; TCRdb lists only in-frame clones, some missing. The sample lists some 220,000 clones; 70% to 85% were seen once. Sequencing input: PBMCs. The receptors were gathered from a middle-aged woman in good health and CMV-seronegative. The CDR3 runs from the conserved cysteine through the conserved F or W. A D gene is named only where the DNA matches it firmly. Size is omitted from some rows. Given values are once, few, many or a class for expanded clones.

v_call	j_call	clone_size	d_call	cdr3_aa	cdr3_nt
TRBV2	TRBJ1-4	.	.	CASNVQPEKLFF	TGTGCCAGCAATGTACAACCTGAAAAACTGTTTTTT
TRBV6-6	TRBJ1-5	once	.	CASSYLPDRNQPQHF	TGTGCCAGCAGTTACCTCCCCGACAGAAATCAGCCCCAGCATTTT
TRBV7-7	TRBJ1-5	.	.	CASSHGVGQPQHF	TGTGCTAGCAGCCACGGGGTTGGTCAGCCCCAGCATTTT
TRBV18	TRBJ1-4	.	.	CASSPLRETNEKLFF	TGTGCCAGCTCACCACTCCGGGAAACTAATGAAAAACTGTTTTTT
TRBV29-1	TRBJ1-1	.	TRBD1	CSVTGQRNTEAFF	TGCAGCGTTACGGGACAGAGAAACACTGAAGCTTTCTTT
TRBV28	TRBJ2-5	.	.	CASSLTGVQETQYF	TGTGCCAGCAGTTTAACCGGGGTCCAAGAGACCCAGTACTTC
TRBV30	TRBJ1-2	.	TRBD1	CAWSLGQGDYGYTF	TGTGCCTGGAGTCTCGGACAGGGAGACTATGGCTACACCTTC
TRBV5-1	TRBJ2-2	.	TRBD2	CASSLAAGGPSTNTGELFF	TGCGCCAGCAGCTTGGCAGCGGGGGGCCCATCGACGAACACCGGGGAGCTGTTTTTT
TRBV2	TRBJ2-7	once	.	CASSEALWTAEQYF	TGTGCCAGCAGTGAAGCCCTATGGACAGCCGAGCAGTACTTC
TRBV7-8	TRBJ1-3	.	.	CASSLVSQATIYF	TGTGCCAGCAGCTTAGTTTCTCAAGCCACCATATATTTT
TRBV5-1	TRBJ2-1	few	TRBD2	CASSFPGGNNEQFF	TGCGCCAGCAGCTTCCCGGGGGGAAACAATGAGCAGTTCTTC
TRBV27	TRBJ1-6	once	.	CASKAPGHPLLSTSSPLHF	TGTGCCAGCAAAGCTCCGGGACATCCTTTGTTAAGTACCTCTTCACCCCTCCACTTT
TRBV7-9	TRBJ2-4	few	TRBD1	CASRGQGEAKNIQYF	TGTGCCAGCAGAGGACAGGGGGAGGCCAAAAACATTCAGTACTTC
TRBV7-3	TRBJ2-7	few	TRBD1	CASSLGTGSLYEQYF	TGTGCCAGCAGCTTAGGGACAGGGAGCCTCTACGAGCAGTACTTC
TRBV7-2	TRBJ1-2	.	.	CASSLSGADYGYTF	TGTGCCAGCAGCTTATCAGGGGCCGACTATGGCTACACCTTC
TRBV7-9	TRBJ1-3	.	.	CASSYTGPGNTIYF	TGTGCCAGCAGCTACACAGGGCCTGGAAACACCATATATTTT
TRBV18	TRBJ1-1	.	.	CASSPLSQVAEAFF	TGTGCCAGCTCACCACTAAGCCAAGTAGCTGAAGCTTTCTTT
TRBV10-3	TRBJ2-1	.	.	CAISDSSLHEQFF	TGTGCCATCAGTGATTCCTCACTGCATGAGCAGTTCTTC
TRBV19	TRBJ2-1	once	TRBD1	CASTKGFWDRTFF	TGTGCCAGTACTAAAGGGTTTTGGGACAGGACGTTCTTC
TRBV6-1	TRBJ1-4	.	.	CASRRQNEKLFF	TGTGCCAGCCGGCGGCAGAATGAAAAACTGTTTTTT
TRBV11-3	TRBJ2-7	.	.	CASSLGPAYEQYF	TGTGCCAGCAGCTTGGGGCCAGCCTACGAGCAGTACTTC
TRBV30	TRBJ2-1	few	.	CAWSVPAEQFF	TGTGCCTGGAGTGTACCCGCGGAGCAGTTCTTC
TRBV6-1	TRBJ1-6	.	TRBD1	CASSERQGNSPLHF	TGTGCCAGCAGTGAGCGACAGGGGAATTCACCCCTCCACTTT
TRBV7-2	TRBJ1-3	.	.	CASSFPGASGNTIYF	TGTGCCAGCAGCTTCCCGGGAGCAAGTGGAAACACCATATATTTT
TRBV5-4	TRBJ2-7	.	TRBD1	CASSAPGQGPYEQYF	TGTGCCAGCAGCGCCCCGGGACAGGGTCCCTACGAGCAGTACTTC
TRBV7-8	TRBJ2-7	.	TRBD1	CASSPSPDRGYKQYF	TGTGCCAGCAGCCCCAGCCCAGACAGGGGGTACAAGCAGTACTTC
TRBV7-2	TRBJ2-1	.	.	CASSPPSYNEQFF	TGTGCCAGCAGCCCCCCGAGTTACAATGAGCAGTTCTTC